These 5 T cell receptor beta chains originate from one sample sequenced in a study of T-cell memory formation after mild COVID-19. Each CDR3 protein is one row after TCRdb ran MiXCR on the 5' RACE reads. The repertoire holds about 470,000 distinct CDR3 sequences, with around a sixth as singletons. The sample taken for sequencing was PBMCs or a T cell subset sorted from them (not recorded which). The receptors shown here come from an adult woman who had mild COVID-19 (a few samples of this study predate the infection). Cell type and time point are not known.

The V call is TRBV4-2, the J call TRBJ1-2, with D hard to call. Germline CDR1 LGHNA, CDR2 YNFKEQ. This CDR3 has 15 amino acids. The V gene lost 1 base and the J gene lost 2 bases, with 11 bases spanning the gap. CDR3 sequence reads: CASSQVGQANYGYTF. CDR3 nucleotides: TGTGCCAGCAGCCAAGTAGGCCAGGCGAACTATGGCTACACCTTC.

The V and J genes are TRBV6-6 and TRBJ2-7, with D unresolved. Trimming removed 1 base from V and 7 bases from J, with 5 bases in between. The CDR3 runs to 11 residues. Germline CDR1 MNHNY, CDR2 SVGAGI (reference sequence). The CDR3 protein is CASSYYEEQYF. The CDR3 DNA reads TGTGCCAGCAGTTACTACGAAGAGCAGTACTTC.

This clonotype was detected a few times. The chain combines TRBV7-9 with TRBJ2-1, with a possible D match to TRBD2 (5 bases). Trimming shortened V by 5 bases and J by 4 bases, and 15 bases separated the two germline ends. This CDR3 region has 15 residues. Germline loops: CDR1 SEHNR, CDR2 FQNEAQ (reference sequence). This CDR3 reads CASSPTYRGYNEQFF. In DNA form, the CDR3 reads TGTGCCAGCAGCCCTACCTATCGGGGATACAATGAGCAGTTCTTC. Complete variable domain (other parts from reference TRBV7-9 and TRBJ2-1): DTGVSQNPRHKITKRGQNVTFRCDPISEHNRLYWYRQTLGQGPEFLTYFQNEAQLEKSRLLSDRFSAERPKGSFSTLEIQRTEQGDSAMYLCASSPTYRGYNEQFFGPGTRLTVL.

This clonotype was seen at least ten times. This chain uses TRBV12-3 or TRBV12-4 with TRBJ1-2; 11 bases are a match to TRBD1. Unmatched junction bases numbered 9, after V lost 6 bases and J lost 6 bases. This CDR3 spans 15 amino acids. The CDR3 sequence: CASSPGQGDWHGYTF. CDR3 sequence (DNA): TGTGCCAGCAGCCCGGGACAGGGGGATTGGCATGGCTACACCTTC.

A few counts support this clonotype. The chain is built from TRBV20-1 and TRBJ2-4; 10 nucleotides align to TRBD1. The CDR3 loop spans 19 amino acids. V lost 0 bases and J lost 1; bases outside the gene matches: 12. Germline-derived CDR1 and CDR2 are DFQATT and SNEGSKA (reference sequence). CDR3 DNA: TGCAGTGCTAGAGAACTTCGCGACAGGGGGCCTTTGGCCAAAAACATTCAGTACTTC. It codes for CSARELRDRGPLAKNIQYF.